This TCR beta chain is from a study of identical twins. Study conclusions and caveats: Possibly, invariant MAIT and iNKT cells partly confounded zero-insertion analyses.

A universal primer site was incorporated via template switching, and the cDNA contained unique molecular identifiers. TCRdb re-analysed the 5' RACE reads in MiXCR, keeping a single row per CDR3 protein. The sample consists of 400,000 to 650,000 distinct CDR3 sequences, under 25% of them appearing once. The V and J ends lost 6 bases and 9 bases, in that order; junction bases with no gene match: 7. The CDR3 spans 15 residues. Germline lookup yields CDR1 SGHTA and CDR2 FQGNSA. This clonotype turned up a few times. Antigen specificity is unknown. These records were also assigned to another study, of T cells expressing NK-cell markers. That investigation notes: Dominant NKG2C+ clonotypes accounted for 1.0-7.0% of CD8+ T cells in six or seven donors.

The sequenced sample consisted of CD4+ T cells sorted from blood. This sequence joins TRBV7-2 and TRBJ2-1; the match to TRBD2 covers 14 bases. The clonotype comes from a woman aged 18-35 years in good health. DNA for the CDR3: TGTGCCAGCAGTTACGGGACTAGCGGGAGTTCTGAGCAGTTCTTC. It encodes CASSYGTSGSSEQFF.